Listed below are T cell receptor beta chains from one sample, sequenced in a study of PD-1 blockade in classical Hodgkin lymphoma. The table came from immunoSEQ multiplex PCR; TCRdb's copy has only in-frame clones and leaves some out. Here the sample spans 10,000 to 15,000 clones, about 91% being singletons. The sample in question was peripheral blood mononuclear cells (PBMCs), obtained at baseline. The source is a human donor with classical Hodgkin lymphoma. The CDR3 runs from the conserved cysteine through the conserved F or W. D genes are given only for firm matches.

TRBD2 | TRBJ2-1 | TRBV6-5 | TGTGCCAGCAGTTACTCACTAGCGAATGAGCAGTTCTTC | CASSYSLANEQFF
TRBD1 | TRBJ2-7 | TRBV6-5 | TGTGCCAGCAGTTACCGGGACAGGGGGGGGTACGAGCAGTACTTC | CASSYRDRGGYEQYF
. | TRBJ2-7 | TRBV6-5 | TGTGCCAGCAGGGGACGCGCTGTTGCCCACGAGCAGTACTTC | CASRGRAVAHEQYF
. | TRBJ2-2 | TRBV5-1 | TGCGCCAGCAGCTCCCGACAGGGAGGGGGCGGGGAGCTGTTTTTT | CASSSRQGGGGELFF
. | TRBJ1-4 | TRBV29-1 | TGCAGCGGCACAGTTAATGAAAAACTGTTTTTT | CSGTVNEKLFF
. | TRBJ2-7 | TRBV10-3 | TGTGCCATCACCGCGACCCTCAACTACGAGCAGTACTTC | CAITATLNYEQYF
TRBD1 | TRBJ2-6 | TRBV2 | TGTGCCAGCCGTCCCGGGACAGGGCTCTCTGGGGCCAACGTCCTGACTTTC | CASRPGTGLSGANVLTF
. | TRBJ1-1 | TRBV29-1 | TGCAGCGTTGACTGGGGGGGCATCACTGAAGCTTTCTTT | CSVDWGGITEAFF
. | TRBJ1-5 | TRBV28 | TGTGCCAGCAGTTTAAGCTGGTGGGCTCCCTATCAGCCCCAGCATTTT | CASSLSWWAPYQPQHF
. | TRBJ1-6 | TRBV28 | TGTGCCAGCAGTACGAACCAGGATTCACCCCTCCACTTT | CASSTNQDSPLHF